A selection of T cell receptor beta chains follows, all from one sample in a study of shared clonotypes between healthy human individuals. TCRdb's copy holds only in-frame clones and misses some; the assay was immunoSEQ multiplex PCR. The sample records roughly 1 million clones, around 82% being singletons. Sequenced material: memory CD4+ T cells from PBMCs. All receptors come from a man between 18 and 35 years old in good health. Some clones in this sample may be carry-over from other donors' samples. Both conserved end residues are part of each CDR3. The D gene is left open where the match is weak. Expanded clones get a size class; other rows say once, few or many, or leave the size out.

clone size,J gene,D gene,V gene,CDR3 DNA,CDR3 protein
.,TRBJ1-2,TRBD1,TRBV2,TGTGCCACAGGACAGGGGGAGTATGGCTACACCTTC,CATGQGEYGYTF
few,TRBJ2-5,TRBD1,TRBV6-4,TGTGCCACACGGACAGGGGGACATTGTTCCCAAGAGACCCAGTACTTC,CATRTGGHCSQETQYF
.,TRBJ2-1,TRBD1,TRBV19,TGTGCCAGTAGGACGCGGACAGGGATATGGAATGAGCAGTTCTTC,CASRTRTGIWNEQFF
.,TRBJ2-3,.,TRBV6-5,TGTGCCAGCAGTTACTCGATTTTCGCAGATACGCAGTATTTT,CASSYSIFADTQYF
.,TRBJ1-1,TRBD1,TRBV28,TGTGCCAGCAGTTTATCCCGGGGGGCAGGGGGTCGGACTGAAGCTTTCTTT,CASSLSRGAGGRTEAFF
.,TRBJ1-2,TRBD1,TRBV10-3,TGTGCCATCAGGCCGGCGGGACAGCTCAGTGGCTACACCTTC,CAIRPAGQLSGYTF
.,TRBJ1-5,TRBD1,TRBV7-8,TGTGCCAGCAGTTCAGCGGCAGGGGGGTTTAATCAGCCCCAGCATTTT,CASSSAAGGFNQPQHF
.,TRBJ2-7,TRBD2,TRBV19,TGTGCCAGTAAAAGGGGTCTAGCGGGAACCTACGAGCAGTACTTC,CASKRGLAGTYEQYF
.,TRBJ1-2,.,TRBV27,TGTGCCAGCAGTTTCCGGCCCCTCTATGGCTACACCTTC,CASSFRPLYGYTF
.,TRBJ2-7,.,TRBV18,TGTGCCAGCTCACCCTTCTTTTTGAGCGAGCAGTACTTC,CASSPFFLSEQYF
.,TRBJ2-1,.,TRBV18,TGTGCCAGCTCACTGGGACCGACCAATGAGCAGTTCTTC,CASSLGPTNEQFF
.,TRBJ2-7,TRBD1,TRBV28,TGTGCCAGCGGTCATAACAGGGGGGACGACGAGCAGTACTTC,CASGHNRGDDEQYF
.,TRBJ2-1,TRBD2,TRBV27,TGTGCCAGCAGTACTAGCGGGAGGCTTTCCTACAATGAGCAGTTCTTC,CASSTSGRLSYNEQFF
.,TRBJ2-1,TRBD1,TRBV5-6,TGTGCCAGCAGCTTGAGAGGGACAGGGCCAGAGCAGTTCTTC,CASSLRGTGPEQFF
.,TRBJ2-1,TRBD2,TRBV5-6,TGTGCCAGCAGCCCCGGACTAGCGGGAGGGAGCTCCTACAATGAGCAGTTCTTC,CASSPGLAGGSSYNEQFF
few,TRBJ1-1,TRBD1,TRBV28,TGTGCCAGCACCGACAGGGAGACTGAAGCTTTCTTT,CASTDRETEAFF
.,TRBJ1-1,TRBD1,TRBV4-3,TGCGCCAGCAGCTGGGACAGGGGTAACACTGAAGCTTTCTTT,CASSWDRGNTEAFF
.,TRBJ2-5,TRBD1,TRBV6-1,TGTGCCAGCAGTGCGGGACAGGGGGGGCTGGAGACCCAGTACTTC,CASSAGQGGLETQYF
.,TRBJ2-2,TRBD2,TRBV4-1,TGCGCCAGCAGCCTCAGGACTAGCGGGAACACCGGGGAGCTGTTTTTT,CASSLRTSGNTGELFF
once,TRBJ2-4,.,TRBV29-1,TGCAGCGTTGAGGGAGGCGTAGCCAAAAACATTCAGTACTTC,CSVEGGVAKNIQYF
.,TRBJ2-2,.,TRBV11-2,TGTGCCAGCAGCTTAGGGATTGGTAGAAACACCGGGGAGCTGTTTTTT,CASSLGIGRNTGELFF
.,TRBJ2-7,TRBD2,TRBV7-3,TGTGCCAGCAGCCCGTCCGTAGCGGGAGGATCCTACGAGCAGTACTTC,CASSPSVAGGSYEQYF
once,TRBJ2-5,.,TRBV4-2,TGTGCCAGCAGCCAAGCGGATAACCGGAGGCAGACCCAGTACTTC,CASSQADNRRQTQYF
.,TRBJ1-5,.,TRBV27,TGTGCCAGCAGTTTACCCAGGGATAGCAATCAGCCCCAGCATTTT,CASSLPRDSNQPQHF
few,TRBJ1-5,TRBD1,TRBV15,TGTGCCACCAGCAGCGACAGGGGTAGGGCTCAGCCCCAGCATTTT,CATSSDRGRAQPQHF
.,TRBJ1-2,.,TRBV29-1,TGCAGCGTTGGGCAGGATTATGGCTACACCTTC,CSVGQDYGYTF
.,TRBJ2-7,.,TRBV28,TGTGCCAGCAGTTCCTCTCCTATAGCTACGAACCAGTACTTC,CASSSSPIATNQYF
.,TRBJ1-4,.,TRBV6-5,TGTGCCAGCAGTTCGGGGGTATCGAGTGAAAAACTGTTTTTT,CASSSGVSSEKLFF
.,TRBJ1-3,.,TRBV9,TGTGCCAGCAGCTTAATAGAAGGGGACACCATATATTTT,CASSLIEGDTIYF
many,TRBJ2-1,TRBD1,TRBV6-1,TGTGCCAGCAGCGGACGGGACAGGGGACACAATGAGCAGTTCTTC,CASSGRDRGHNEQFF
.,TRBJ2-7,TRBD1,TRBV7-9,TGTGCCAGCAGCTTGGGACAGGGGGTCGGAGAGCAGTACTTC,CASSLGQGVGEQYF
.,TRBJ2-1,TRBD2,TRBV6-1,TGTGCCAGCAGTGAAGGGTATGAGGGACTAGCGGGAGGCGAGCAGTTCTTC,CASSEGYEGLAGGEQFF
.,TRBJ1-1,TRBD1,TRBV5-6,TGTGCCAGCAGCTTTCAGGGGGGGACTGAAGCTTTCTTT,CASSFQGGTEAFF
.,TRBJ1-3,.,TRBV10-3,TGTGCCGCCGGGGGGGGTTTCTCTGGAAACACCATATATTTT,CAAGGGFSGNTIYF
.,TRBJ2-5,.,TRBV20-1,TGCAGTGGGTCATTCGAGACCCAGTACTTC,CSGSFETQYF
.,TRBJ1-2,TRBD1,TRBV29-1,TGCAGCGTCGTACCACAGGGGGCTACTAACTATGGCTACACCTTC,CSVVPQGATNYGYTF
once,TRBJ2-7,TRBD1,TRBV6-1,TGTGCCAGGGGGATTTGGACAGGGAGCGAGCAGTACTTC,CARGIWTGSEQYF
.,TRBJ2-4,.,TRBV11-2,TGTGCCAGCAGCCCTGTTGGGGACCTAGCCAAAAACATTCAGTACTTC,CASSPVGDLAKNIQYF
.,TRBJ1-5,TRBD1,TRBV18,TGTGCCAGCTCTCGGGACAGGGGTCAGCCCCAGCATTTT,CASSRDRGQPQHF
.,TRBJ1-1,TRBD1,TRBV5-1,TGCGCCAGCAGCATGGGACAGGGTTCTGTTGAAGCTTTCTTT,CASSMGQGSVEAFF
.,TRBJ1-2,.,TRBV28,TGTGCCAGCAGTTTATCTGCTAACTATGGCTACACCTTC,CASSLSANYGYTF
.,TRBJ2-1,.,TRBV9,TGTGCCAGCAGCGTAGGCGGGCCTACCTACAATGAGCAGTTCTTC,CASSVGGPTYNEQFF